Following are 23 T cell receptor beta chains from one sample sequenced in a study of beta chain features in type 1 diabetes. Expressed TCRB transcripts were sequenced because the entire RNA isolate underwent reverse transcription. Sequencing was performed with immunoSEQ multiplex PCR; in TCRdb, only in-frame clones are kept and a portion is missing. The sample includes about 210,000 clones, about a tenth of them seen just once. The sequenced sample consisted of central memory CD4+ T cells from blood. These receptor sequences come from a man younger than 35 in good health.

The rearrangement links TRBV19 to TRBJ2-7, with TRBD2 identical over 7 bases. The CDR3 has 16 residues. V shed 2 bases and J 0 bases; nucleotides not matched to a gene: 7. Looked up from germline, CDR1 is LNHDA and CDR2 is SQIVND (reference sequence). The CDR3 is CASSILHSGDSYEQYF. DNA of the CDR3: TGTGCCAGTAGTATACTACACAGCGGGGACTCCTACGAGCAGTACTTC.

The chain is built from TRBV2 and TRBJ1-1; D perhaps matches TRBD1 (5 bases). The V end was cut by 8 bases, the J end by 0 bases, with 10 bases between. The CDR3 loop spans 13 amino acids. CDR1 SNHLY and CDR2 FYNNEI come from the germline V gene. The CDR3, as DNA: TGTGCCAGCGCACTACAGGTGAACACTGAAGCTTTCTTT. Residues: CASALQVNTEAFF.

The chain employs TRBV7-9 and TRBJ2-1; TRBD2 matches at 9 bases. J was trimmed by 5 bases and V by 5 bases; bases with no gene match: 10. The CDR3 length is 16 residues. Per germline, CDR1 SEHNR and CDR2 FQNEAQ (reference sequence). This CDR3 reads CASSPHRTSVDNEQFF. The CDR3 nucleotides are TGTGCCAGCAGCCCCCACCGGACTAGCGTCGACAATGAGCAGTTCTTC.

The sample holds a few counts of this clone. The chain recombines TRBV28 with TRBJ2-7; D not certain. Germline CDR1 MDHEN, CDR2 SYDVKM. The CDR3 totals 15 residues. V was trimmed by 6 bases and J by 0 bases, leaving 15 bases between them. The CDR3 coding sequence is TGTGCCAGCAGGAGGTCTGGCACCAACTCCTACGAGCAGTACTTC. Translation: CASRRSGTNSYEQYF.

This clone was seen only a few times. The rearrangement links TRBV14 to TRBJ1-2, with D unclear. The CDR3 has 12 residues. Between the trimmed V and J ends, which lost 4 bases and 5 bases, there was a span of 8 bases. Germline V lookup: CDR1 SGHDN, CDR2 FVKESK. The DNA for the CDR3 is TGTGCCAGCAGCCGGACCCCGTATGGCTACACCTTC. Translated, it gives CASSRTPYGYTF.

This clone showed up many times. The rearrangement uses TRBV19 and TRBJ2-1; D might be TRBD1 (5 bases). V lost 8 bases to trimming and J lost 0 bases, with 11 bases between them. The CDR3 is 14 residues long. Germline V lookup: CDR1 LNHDA, CDR2 SQIVND (reference sequence). In nucleotides, the CDR3 is TGTGCCAGTGGTACAGGATACTCCTACAATGAGCAGTTCTTC. It is translated as CASGTGYSYNEQFF.

This clone turned up a few times. The CDR3 is CASRTGMNTEAFF. The DNA of the CDR3 is TGTGCCAGCAGGACCGGAATGAACACTGAAGCTTTCTTT. The V gene is TRBV28, the J gene TRBJ1-1; D is undetermined. The CDR3 loop spans 13 amino acids. Germline CDR1 MDHEN, CDR2 SYDVKM. V was trimmed by 6 bases and J by 0 bases, leaving 8 bases between them. Variable domain in full (rest from reference TRBV28 and TRBJ1-1): DVKVTQSSRYLVKRTGEKVFLECVQDMDHENMFWYRQDPGLGLRLIYFSYDVKMKEKGDIPEGYSVSREKKERFSLILESASTNQTSMYLCASRTGMNTEAFFGQGTRLTVV.

V and J are TRBV10-3 and TRBJ1-1, with TRBD1 identical over 9 bases. The junction had 13 bases not matched to a gene; V was cut back by 8 bases and J by 6 bases. From germline, CDR1 is ENHRY and CDR2 SYGVKD. There are 15 residues in the CDR3. In nucleotides, the CDR3 is TGTGCCATCGGAACAGGGGGCAATGTACGGTCTGAAGCTTTCTTT. Amino acid sequence: CAIGTGGNVRSEAFF.

This clone showed up just a few times. The J gene is TRBJ2-2, the V gene TRBV30; D possibly uses TRBD1 or TRBD2 (5 bases each). V was pared by 0 bases and J by 5 bases, with 10 bases between. CDR3 size: 14 residues. CDR1 GTSNPN and CDR2 SVGIG come from the germline V gene (reference sequence). The CDR3 region is CAWSVGWGTGELFF. For the CDR3, the DNA is TGTGCCTGGAGTGTAGGGTGGGGGACCGGGGAGCTGTTTTTT.

The CDR3 protein is CASSTRRTGELFF. The CDR3 coding sequence is TGTGCCAGCAGCACACGGCGTACCGGGGAGCTGTTTTTT. The gene calls are TRBV27 and TRBJ2-2, with D unclear. There are 13 residues in the CDR3. V was pared by 6 bases and J by 5 bases, with 10 bases between. The germline gives CDR1 MNHEY, CDR2 SMNVEV (reference sequence).

This clone was detected a few times. The chain links TRBV5-6 to TRBJ2-7, with 9 bases fitting TRBD2. V lost 4 bases to trimming and J lost 2 bases; unmatched junction nucleotides: 16. Per germline, CDR1 SGHDT and CDR2 YYEEEE. The length of the CDR3 is 18 residues. In DNA form, the CDR3 reads TGTGCCAGCAGCCCGGGACTAGCTTCCTTGTCAAGGGCCTACGAGCAGTACTTC. Encoded protein: CASSPGLASLSRAYEQYF.

CDR3 in DNA: TGTGCCAGCAGTCGGTCCGGGACAGGGAATGGAGCTTTCTTT. As protein: CASSRSGTGNGAFF. The chain couples TRBV6-5 to TRBJ1-1; 9 positions match TRBD1. This CDR3 region has 14 residues. Germline CDR1 MNHEY, CDR2 SVGAGI. The V segment lost 5 bases and the J segment 10 bases; nucleotides outside the gene matches: 11.

The chain joins TRBV2 to TRBJ2-7, with TRBD2 matching over 8 bases. The CDR3 length is 15 residues. Germline CDR1 reads SNHLY; CDR2 reads FYNNEI. The junction had 13 bases not matched to a gene; V was cut back by 6 bases and J by 6 bases. CDR3: CASRDWTSRQGEQYF. The CDR3 DNA is TGTGCCAGCAGGGATTGGACTAGCAGGCAAGGCGAGCAGTACTTC.

This clone has only a few counts. The CDR3 bases are TGCAGCGTTGTGGTTGGGACTCCGAACACTGAAGCTTTCTTT. This sequence encodes CSVVVGTPNTEAFF. J is TRBJ1-1 and V is TRBV29-1; D perhaps matches TRBD1 (5 bases). Germline CDR1 reads SQVTM; CDR2 reads ANQGSEA. Trimming pared 4 bases from V and 1 base from J, leaving 13 bases between. This CDR3 has 14 amino acids.

This clone appeared a few times. J is TRBJ2-5 and V is TRBV28, with D tentatively TRBD2 (6 bases). The CDR3 runs to 14 residues. Trimming stripped 3 bases from V and 0 bases from J, with 8 bases between. Germline-derived CDR1 and CDR2 are MDHEN and SYDVKM. The CDR3 nucleotides are TGTGCCAGCAGTTTGGCGGGAAACCAAGAGACCCAGTACTTC. This codes for CASSLAGNQETQYF.

Many counts were recorded for this clone. The J gene is TRBJ2-6, the V gene TRBV18, with D hard to call. The CDR3 spans 13 residues. V lost 8 bases to trimming and J lost 0 bases, with 5 bases between them. Germline CDR1 and CDR2: KGHSH and LQKENI. This chain's CDR3 is CASLNSGANVLTF. The CDR3 DNA is TGTGCCAGCCTCAACTCTGGGGCCAACGTCCTGACTTTC.

This clone appeared a few times. V usage is TRBV5-1 and J usage is TRBJ1-4, with no clear D. This CDR3 is 16 amino acids long. CDR1 is SGHRS, CDR2 YFSETQ, per germline. V gave up 0 bases and J gave up 0 bases, with 9 bases separating them. CDR3 residues: CASSLGTEATNEKLFF. Here the CDR3 DNA reads TGCGCCAGCAGCTTGGGGACGGAAGCAACTAATGAAAAACTGTTTTTT.

This clone turned up a few times. This chain uses TRBV30 with TRBJ1-5; D remains unclear. The length of the CDR3 is 10 residues. The germline CDR1 and CDR2 sequences are GTSNPN and SVGIG (reference sequence). The V end was cut by 3 bases, the J end by 8 bases, with 5 bases between. This CDR3 reads CAWRKKPQHF. CDR3 DNA: TGTGCCTGGAGGAAAAAGCCCCAGCATTTT. Full variable domain (remainder filled in from reference TRBV30 and TRBJ1-5): SQTIHQWPATLVQPVGSPLSLECTVEGTSNPNLYWYRQAAGRGLQLLFYSVGIGQISSEVPQNLSASRPQDRQFILSSKKLLLSDSGFYLCAWRKKPQHFGDGTRLSIL.

The V call is TRBV10-3, the J call TRBJ1-6; 9 bases are a match to TRBD1. From germline, CDR1 is ENHRY and CDR2 SYGVKD. This CDR3 has 14 residues. Germline trimming cut 6 bases from V and 5 bases from J; bases unmatched to any gene: 2. The CDR3 coding sequence is TGTGCCATCAGCCGGACAGGGGATAATTCACCCCTCCACTTT. This translates into CAISRTGDNSPLHF.

The chain recombines TRBV7-2 with TRBJ2-7; D call uncertain. V lost 4 bases to trimming and J lost 6 bases, with 7 bases between them. The CDR3 is made up of 11 amino acids. Germline V lookup: CDR1 SGHTA, CDR2 FQGNSA. CDR3 DNA sequence: TGTGCCAGCAGCTCGAGCGCCGAGCAGTACTTC. It is translated as CASSSSAEQYF.

This clone was picked up one time. The chain uses TRBV7-3 and TRBJ2-1; 8 bases are a match to TRBD1. Germline V gene sequence: CDR1 SGHTA, CDR2 FQGTGA. Losses at the gene ends were 3 bases for V and 9 bases for J; bases not matched to a gene: 13. The CDR3 has 16 amino acids. CDR3 sequence: CASSLGVGQGMLEQFF. The CDR3 bases are TGTGCCAGCAGCTTGGGTGTCGGACAGGGTATGCTTGAGCAGTTCTTC. Together with reference TRBV7-3 and TRBJ2-1, the CDR3 gives the full variable domain: GAGVSQTPSNKVTEKGKYVELRCDPISGHTALYWYRQSLGQGPEFLIYFQGTGAADDSGLPNDRFFAVRPEGSVSTLKIQRTERGDSAVYLCASSLGVGQGMLEQFFGPGTRLTVL.

J is TRBJ1-4 and V is TRBV14; D is undetermined. The CDR3 runs to 12 residues. The V gene lost 4 bases and the J gene lost 7 bases, with 7 bases spanning the gap. Germline V gene sequence: CDR1 SGHDN, CDR2 FVKESK. In DNA form, the CDR3 reads TGTGCCAGCAGCCGCCTGACTGAAAAACTGTTTTTT. Translated, it gives CASSRLTEKLFF.

This clone was found a few times. The genes are TRBV7-2 and TRBJ2-4; D perhaps matches TRBD1 (6 bases). The V end was cut by 8 bases, the J end by 8 bases, with 13 bases between. Germline V lookup: CDR1 SGHTA, CDR2 FQGNSA. This CDR3 has 12 amino acids. CDR3 sequence reads: CASGRGNDIQYF. In DNA form, the CDR3 reads TGTGCCAGCGGCAGGGGTAATGACATTCAGTACTTC.